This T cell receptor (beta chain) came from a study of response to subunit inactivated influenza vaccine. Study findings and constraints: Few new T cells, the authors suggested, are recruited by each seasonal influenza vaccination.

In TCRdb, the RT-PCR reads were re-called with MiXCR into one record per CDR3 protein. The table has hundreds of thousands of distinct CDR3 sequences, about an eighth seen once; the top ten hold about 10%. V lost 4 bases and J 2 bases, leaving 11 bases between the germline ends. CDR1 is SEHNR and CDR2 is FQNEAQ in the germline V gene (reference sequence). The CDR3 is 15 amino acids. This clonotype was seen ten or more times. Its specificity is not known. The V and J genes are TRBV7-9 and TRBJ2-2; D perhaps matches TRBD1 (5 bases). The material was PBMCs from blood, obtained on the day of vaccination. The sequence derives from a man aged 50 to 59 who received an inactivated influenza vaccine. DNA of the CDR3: TGTGCCAGCAGCTCAAGAGACAGAAACACCGGGGAGCTGTTTTTT. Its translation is CASSSRDRNTGELFF.